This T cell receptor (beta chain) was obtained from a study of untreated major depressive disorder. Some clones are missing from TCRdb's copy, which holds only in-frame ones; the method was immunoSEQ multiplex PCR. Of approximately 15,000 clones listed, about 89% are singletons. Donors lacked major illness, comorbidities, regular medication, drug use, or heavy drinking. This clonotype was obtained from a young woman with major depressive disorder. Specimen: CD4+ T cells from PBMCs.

CDR3 coding DNA: TGCGCCAGCAGCCAACTTGACTTGTTCGCTTACAATGAGCAGTTCTTC. This gives the protein CASSQLDLFAYNEQFF. The chain has TRBV4-1 and TRBJ2-1, with D unresolved. CDR3 length equals 16 residues. The V gene's germline CDR1 is MGHRA and CDR2 YSYEKL. The V end was cut by 2 bases, the J end by 4 bases, with 15 bases between.